This entry lists 3 T cell receptor beta chains sequenced from one sample in a study of blood T cells in healthy people across ages. The use of a sample-barcoded 5' primer and a J-beta primer mix characterized a second PCR of about 7 to 12 cycles. TCRdb re-called the 5' RACE reads through MiXCR, storing one row per CDR3 protein. The data hold about 2 million distinct CDR3 sequences, with roughly 49% observed a single time. Sequences were obtained from blood. These receptors all come from a woman in her thirties or forties in good health.

The CDR3 is CASRDGGSTDTQYF. DNA for the CDR3: TGCGCCAGCAGGGACGGCGGTTCCACAGATACGCAGTATTTT. This sequence joins TRBV5-1 and TRBJ2-3; D gene ambiguous. The germline V gene encodes CDR1 SGHRS and CDR2 YFSETQ. The CDR3 is 14 amino acids. V was cut by 5 bases and J by 2 bases, with 12 bases left in between.

This chain links TRBV29-1 with TRBJ1-1, with unresolved D. V shed 4 bases and J shed 4 bases, with 10 bases lying between them. Germline CDR1 SQVTM, CDR2 ANQGSEA. The CDR3 has 12 residues. The CDR3 protein is CSVGDYGTEAFF. The CDR3 nucleotides read TGCAGCGTTGGGGATTACGGCACTGAAGCTTTCTTT.

This sequence joins TRBV13 and TRBJ2-5; D perhaps matches TRBD2 (6 bases). CDR3 length: 14 amino acids. V lost 8 bases and J lost 3, with 16 bases in between. Germline CDR1 and CDR2: PRHDT and FYEKMQ (reference sequence). CDR3 sequence reads: CASQSPGLEETQYF. In DNA form, the CDR3 reads TGTGCCAGCCAATCGCCGGGACTCGAAGAGACCCAGTACTTC.